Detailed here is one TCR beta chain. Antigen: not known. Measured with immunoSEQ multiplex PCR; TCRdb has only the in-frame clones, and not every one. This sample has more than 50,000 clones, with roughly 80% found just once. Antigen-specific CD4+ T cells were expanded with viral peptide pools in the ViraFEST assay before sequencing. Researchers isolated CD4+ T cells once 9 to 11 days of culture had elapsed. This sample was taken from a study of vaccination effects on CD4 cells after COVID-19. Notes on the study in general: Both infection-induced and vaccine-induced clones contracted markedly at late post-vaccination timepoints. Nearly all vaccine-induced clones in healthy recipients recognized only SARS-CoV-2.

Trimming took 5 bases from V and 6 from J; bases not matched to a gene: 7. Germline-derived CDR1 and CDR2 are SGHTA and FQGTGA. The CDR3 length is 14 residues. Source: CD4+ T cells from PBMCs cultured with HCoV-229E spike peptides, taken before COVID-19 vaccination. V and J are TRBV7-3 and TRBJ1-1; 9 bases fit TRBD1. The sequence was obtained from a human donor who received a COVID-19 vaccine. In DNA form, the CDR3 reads TGTGCCAGCAGCCCCGGGACAGGGATATCTGAAGCTTTCTTT. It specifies CASSPGTGISEAFF.